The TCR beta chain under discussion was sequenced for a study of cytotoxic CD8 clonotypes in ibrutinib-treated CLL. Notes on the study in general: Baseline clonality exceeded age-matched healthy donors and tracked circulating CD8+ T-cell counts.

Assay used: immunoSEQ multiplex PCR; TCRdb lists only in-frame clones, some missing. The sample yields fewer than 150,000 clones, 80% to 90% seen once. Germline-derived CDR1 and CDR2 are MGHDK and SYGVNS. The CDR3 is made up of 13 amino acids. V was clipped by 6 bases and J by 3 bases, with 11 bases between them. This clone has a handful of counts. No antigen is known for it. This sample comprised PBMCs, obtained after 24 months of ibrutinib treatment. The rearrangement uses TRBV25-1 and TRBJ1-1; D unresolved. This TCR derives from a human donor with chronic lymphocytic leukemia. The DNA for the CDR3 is TGTGCCAGCAGCGCCTCCCAATACACTGAAGCTTTCTTT. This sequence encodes CASSASQYTEAFF.